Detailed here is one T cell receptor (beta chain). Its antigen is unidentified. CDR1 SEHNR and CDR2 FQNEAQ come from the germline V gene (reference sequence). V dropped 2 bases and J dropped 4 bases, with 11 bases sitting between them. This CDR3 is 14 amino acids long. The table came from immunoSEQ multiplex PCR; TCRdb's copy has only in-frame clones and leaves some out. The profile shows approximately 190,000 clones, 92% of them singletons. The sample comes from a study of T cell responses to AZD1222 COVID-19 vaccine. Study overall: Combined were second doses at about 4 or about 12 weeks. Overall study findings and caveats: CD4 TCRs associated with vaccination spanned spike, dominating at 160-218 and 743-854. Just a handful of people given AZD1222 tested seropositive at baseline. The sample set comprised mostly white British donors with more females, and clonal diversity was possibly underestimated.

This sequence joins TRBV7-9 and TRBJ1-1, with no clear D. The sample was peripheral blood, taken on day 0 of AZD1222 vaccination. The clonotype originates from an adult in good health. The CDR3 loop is CASSLSSVGTEAFF. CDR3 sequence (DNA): TGTGCCAGCAGCTTAAGCTCGGTGGGCACTGAAGCTTTCTTT.